This T cell receptor beta chain was sequenced for a study of blood T cell repertoires in COVID-19. Study details: Researchers got acute and convalescent COVID-19 samples from the United States, Italy and Spain. T cells, B-cell-depleted T cells, or PBMCs supplied cDNA or gDNA.

This CDR3 contains 17 residues. Looked up from germline, CDR1 is DFQATT and CDR2 is SNEGSKA (reference sequence). Germline trimming cut 3 bases from V and 2 bases from J; bases unmatched to any gene: 14. Study processing details: Estimates of nucleated cell counts were drawn from the amplification of reference gene primers. Sequencing used immunoSEQ multiplex PCR; TCRdb keeps in-frame clones, though not all of them. The DNA gave D and trimming, while V, J and clone size come from that table. The sample has about 98,000 clones; about 90% are singletons. The clonotype comes from a man younger than 35 with acute or convalescent COVID-19. The genes are TRBV20-1 and TRBJ2-7, with TRBD1 matching over 9 bases. Sequencing was done on a sample of peripheral blood. CDR3 coding DNA: TGCAGTGCTAGTGAGGGACAGGGTCATGCATTCGCCTACGAGCAGTACTTC. Encoded protein: CSASEGQGHAFAYEQYF.